The 27 T cell receptor beta chains below were found in one sample sequenced in a study of regulatory T cells in long-lasting Graves disease. Time point here: newly diagnosed GD, antithyroid drugs for less than 3 months. RNA isolated from PBMCs was used to make the TCR library. According to the study, TCR beta libraries were built with iRepertoire HTBI primers and CDR3-region Arm-PCR. TCRdb re-derived calls from the multiplex PCR reads in MiXCR, one entry per CDR3 protein. The sample lists about 460,000 distinct CDR3 sequences, 13% to 15% seen once, with more than 15% in the top ten. These data were also reused for a study on T cells in Graves' hyperthyroidism and ophthalmopathy.

The sequencing here drew on peripheral blood mononuclear cells (PBMCs), taken at new diagnosis, from a patient treated with antithyroid drugs. Receptors were obtained from a woman between 50 and 59 years old with Graves disease.

This clonotype was counted many times. This chain links TRBV6-2 or TRBV6-3 with TRBJ2-7; a weak D match, TRBD1 (5 bases). CDR1 is MNHEY, CDR2 SVGEGT, per germline. The CDR3 is 12 residues long. V gave up 5 bases and J gave up 3 bases, with 8 bases separating them. The CDR3 is CASSARVYEQYF. The CDR3, as DNA: TGTGCCAGCAGTGCCAGGGTCTACGAGCAGTACTTC.

This clonotype was detected a few times. The chain recombines TRBV9 with TRBJ2-7; TRBD2 is a possible D gene (6 bases). This CDR3 is 15 amino acids long. Germline loops: CDR1 SGDLS, CDR2 YYNGEE. The ends were cut back, 8 bases at V and 5 bases at J, with 23 bases in the middle. The CDR3 region has the DNA TGTGCCAGTCCGATTCGGGGGAGAGCGCTACACGAGCAGTACTTC. This gives the protein CASPIRGRALHEQYF.

This clonotype showed up many times. The chain uses TRBV18 and TRBJ2-5, with D hard to call. Trimming removed 2 bases from V and 1 base from J, with 8 bases in between. This CDR3 is 14 amino acids long. The germline V gene has CDR1 KGHSH and CDR2 LQKENI. The DNA for the CDR3 is TGTGCCAGCTCACCAGCAGAGCTCCAAGAGACCCAGTACTTC. It translates to CASSPAELQETQYF.

This clonotype was counted ten times or more. The chain has TRBV12-3 or TRBV12-4 and TRBJ2-2; 7 nucleotides align to TRBD2. This CDR3 region has 13 residues. V gave up 7 bases and J gave up 7 bases; unmatched junction bases: 6. The CDR3 DNA reads TGTGCCAGCACCCAGGGAGGGGTCGGGGAGCTGTTTTTT. Translated: CASTQGGVGELFF.

The chain combines TRBV20-1 with TRBJ1-2; no reliable D call. The V gene lost 5 bases and the J gene lost 7 bases, with 14 bases spanning the gap. Per the germline V gene, CDR1 is DFQATT and CDR2 is SNEGSKA (reference sequence). This CDR3 spans 12 amino acids. CDR3 nucleotide sequence: TGCAGTGCTCCGCATGCTCATGGTGGCTACACCTTC. Translated, it gives CSAPHAHGGYTF.

This clonotype has just a few counts. The V call is TRBV6-2 or TRBV6-3, the J call TRBJ2-5; D may be TRBD1 (6 bases). CDR1 is MNHEY, CDR2 SVGEGT, per germline. The CDR3 consists of 15 residues. V was clipped by 0 bases and J by 4 bases, with 12 bases between them. CDR3 sequence: CASSYSGTQGETQYF. The CDR3 nucleotides are TGTGCCAGCAGTTACTCGGGGACACAGGGAGAGACCCAGTACTTC.

The chain employs TRBV20-1 and TRBJ2-3; 13 nucleotides match TRBD2. V shed 3 bases, J shed 0 bases, and the junction held 9 bases outside the gene matches. This CDR3 has 18 amino acids. Germline CDR1 DFQATT, CDR2 SNEGSKA (reference sequence). The CDR3 here is CSARKTSGRHSSTDTQYF. Written as DNA, the CDR3 is TGCAGTGCTAGGAAGACTAGCGGGAGGCATTCTAGCACAGATACGCAGTATTTT.

At least ten counts were recorded for this clonotype. This chain uses TRBV6-5 with TRBJ2-1, with TRBD1 matching 10 bases. Germline CDR1 and CDR2: MNHEY and SVGAGI. The CDR3 has 16 residues. V was clipped by 0 bases and J by 7 bases; unmatched bases: 6. As DNA, the CDR3 is TGTGCCAGCAGTTACTCCACGGGACAGGGGAAGAATGAGCAGTTCTTC. It codes for CASSYSTGQGKNEQFF.

This clonotype was counted only a few times. This chain joins TRBV9 and TRBJ2-1; 10 positions match TRBD2. Germline CDR1 is SGDLS and CDR2 is YYNGEE. V lost 3 bases and J lost 9; bases outside the gene matches: 15. The CDR3 sequence is 17 residues long. DNA for the CDR3: TGTGCCAGCAGCGGCGGGGTAGGGCTAGCGGGAGTCGGTGAGCAGTTCTTC. It encodes CASSGGVGLAGVGEQFF.

This clonotype was seen repeatedly, ten times or more. Here the CDR3 reads CATSDLGGGSTDTQYF. The DNA for the CDR3 is TGTGCCACCAGTGATTTGGGCGGCGGGAGCACAGATACGCAGTATTTT. V gene TRBV24-1 combines with J gene TRBJ2-3, with a tentative D call TRBD2 (5 bases). V lost 0 bases and J lost 0, with 9 bases in between. Germline V gene sequence: CDR1 KGHDR, CDR2 SFDVKD. This CDR3 has 16 amino acids.

Remarks on this clonotype: This may arise from a read error, as a much more abundant clone is one base away. This chain links TRBV12-3 or TRBV12-4 with TRBJ2-5; D gene unclear. The CDR3 loop spans 14 amino acids. Trimming took off 7 bases at V and 3 bases at J, with 15 bases between the two ends. As DNA, the CDR3 is TGTGCCAGCAATTTTGATGGCAGCGAAGAGACCCAGTACTTC. It specifies CASNFDGSEETQYF.

In its sample, this clonotype was seen many times. The chain combines TRBV30 with TRBJ2-5; D uncertain. Germline V gives CDR1 GTSNPN, CDR2 SVGIG (reference sequence). V gave up 2 bases and J gave up 5 bases, with 9 bases separating them. The CDR3 sequence is 12 residues long. The CDR3 DNA is TGTGCCTGGAGTAGTCAGACGGAGACCCAGTACTTC. Its translation: CAWSSQTETQYF.

CDR3 in DNA: TGTGCCAGCAGACACAGGGTCCCAGATACGCAGTATTTT. As protein: CASRHRVPDTQYF. The chain couples TRBV6-1 to TRBJ2-3; tentatively, D is TRBD1 (6 bases). V was cut by 6 bases and J by 4 bases, with 11 bases left in between. CDR3 length: 13 residues. Germline loops: CDR1 MNHNS, CDR2 SASEGT.

In this sample, this clonotype turned up many times. CDR3 nucleotides: TGCAGTGCTAGATCCCCTAGCGGGAGTTTCTACGAGCAGTACTTC. This gives the protein CSARSPSGSFYEQYF. This chain links TRBV20-1 with TRBJ2-7; the match to TRBD2 covers 10 bases. This CDR3 spans 15 amino acids. V was pared by 2 bases and J by 3 bases, with 7 bases of the junction left unmatched. Germline values: CDR1 DFQATT, CDR2 SNEGSKA (reference sequence).

In this sample, this clonotype turned up many times. The CDR3 DNA sequence: TGTGCCAGCAGTGCCGGGACACACTCCTACGAGCAGTACTTC. Translated, it gives CASSAGTHSYEQYF. The chain couples TRBV2 to TRBJ2-7; tentative D call: TRBD1 (6 bases). V lost 4 bases, J lost 0 bases, and 10 bases lay in between. The CDR3 consists of 14 residues. Germline CDR1 is SNHLY and CDR2 is FYNNEI.

V gene TRBV6-1 combines with J gene TRBJ2-5; D is unresolved. CDR3 length equals 12 residues. V lost 6 bases to trimming and J lost 5 bases, with 10 bases between them. Germline values: CDR1 MNHNS, CDR2 SASEGT. CDR3 amino acids: CASSKLGETQYF. CDR3 nucleotides: TGTGCCAGCAGCAAGCTTGGGGAGACCCAGTACTTC.

This sequence joins TRBV28 and TRBJ1-4, with D hard to call. V was cut by 5 bases and J by 5 bases, with 15 bases left in between. Per the germline V gene, CDR1 is MDHEN and CDR2 is SYDVKM. The CDR3 totals 15 residues. The CDR3 loop is CASSMGGRRNEKLFF. CDR3 nucleotide sequence: TGTGCCAGCAGTATGGGAGGCAGGCGAAATGAAAAACTGTTTTTT.

This clonotype was recorded many times. The genes are TRBV30 and TRBJ2-1, with D unclear. This CDR3 spans 11 amino acids. V lost 1 base and J 13 bases, leaving 11 bases between the germline ends. Looked up from germline, CDR1 is GTSNPN and CDR2 is SVGIG (reference sequence). The CDR3 spells CAWSEKIRQFF. The CDR3 nucleotides are TGTGCCTGGAGTGAAAAGATCCGTCAGTTCTTC.

In DNA, the CDR3 is TGTGCCAGCAGTTTAACAGGGCCCCCGAACACCGGGGAGCTGTTTTTT. Encoded protein: CASSLTGPPNTGELFF. The V gene is TRBV12-3 or TRBV12-4, the J gene TRBJ2-2; D is perhaps TRBD1 (6 bases). The ends were cut back, 2 bases at V and 0 bases at J, with 10 bases in the middle. There are 16 residues in the CDR3.

This clonotype came up many times. The J gene is TRBJ2-6, the V gene TRBV28; the D gene is possibly TRBD1 (5 bases). Looked up from germline, CDR1 is MDHEN and CDR2 is SYDVKM. The CDR3 extends over 16 amino acids. Trimming stripped 2 bases from V and 3 bases from J, with 11 bases between. In DNA, the CDR3 is TGTGCCAGCAGTTTAGGACAACACGGTGGGGCCAACGTCCTGACTTTC. The encoded protein is CASSLGQHGGANVLTF.

Ten or more counts support this clonotype. This chain uses TRBV7-9 with TRBJ1-1; unclear D gene. This CDR3 region has 15 residues. CDR1 is SEHNR and CDR2 is FQNEAQ in the germline V gene (reference sequence). The V end was cut by 5 bases, the J end by 3 bases, with 16 bases between. The CDR3 region is CASSGAGGVYTEAFF. DNA of the CDR3: TGTGCCAGCAGCGGCGCAGGTGGAGTGTACACTGAAGCTTTCTTT.

This clonotype was recorded many times. The chain uses TRBV28 and TRBJ1-5; D may be TRBD1 (6 bases). This CDR3 contains 14 residues. CDR1 and CDR2 (germline): MDHEN, SYDVKM. Trimming pared 8 bases from V and 6 bases from J, leaving 17 bases between. CDR3 in amino acids: CASGADGGRQPQHF. CDR3 DNA sequence: TGTGCCAGCGGCGCCGATGGGGGGCGTCAGCCCCAGCATTTT.

There are many counts of this clonotype. The chain links TRBV5-1 to TRBJ2-1, with D unclear. CDR1 and CDR2 from the germline V gene are SGHRS and YFSETQ. Trimming took 4 bases from V and 6 from J, leaving 8 bases between them. The CDR3 is made up of 12 amino acids. CDR3: CASSAQSNEQFF. The CDR3 bases are TGCGCCAGCAGCGCTCAATCCAATGAGCAGTTCTTC.

This clonotype was seen many times. The genes are TRBV18 and TRBJ2-3, with a weak D call TRBD1 (5 bases). Per germline, CDR1 KGHSH and CDR2 LQKENI. V lost 6 bases and J lost 3, with 16 bases in between. The CDR3 runs to 15 residues. The CDR3 sequence: CASSQGAHRTDTQYF. The CDR3 DNA reads as TGTGCCAGCTCCCAGGGTGCCCACCGAACAGATACGCAGTATTTT.

This clonotype was seen at least ten times. This chain links TRBV11-2 with TRBJ2-7; 7 nucleotides agree with TRBD1. The trim removed 4 bases at V and 2 bases at J, leaving 8 bases unmatched. Germline loops: CDR1 SGHAT, CDR2 FQNNGV. The CDR3 length is 15 residues. This chain's CDR3 is CASSSIRDSPYEQYF. In nucleotides, the CDR3 is TGTGCCAGCAGCTCAATCCGGGACAGTCCCTACGAGCAGTACTTC.

On this clonotype itself: A clone one base away is much larger, so this may be a read error. CDR3 DNA sequence: TGCGCCAGCAGCTGGGGGGTGGCAGGAGACACAGATACGCAGTGTTTT. Translated, it gives CASSWGVAGDTDTQCF. The V and J genes are TRBV5-1 and TRBJ2-3, with a weak D call TRBD2 (6 bases). Germline V gives CDR1 SGHRS, CDR2 YFSETQ. CDR3 length equals 16 residues.

This clonotype occurred many times. The V call is TRBV6-1, the J call TRBJ1-5; D unresolved. Germline V lookup: CDR1 MNHNS, CDR2 SASEGT. Deletions cut 7 bases from V and 4 bases from J, with 11 bases between. The CDR3 totals 13 residues. The DNA of the CDR3 is TGTGCCAGCAACGAGCAGACGAATCAGCCCCAGCATTTT. This translates into CASNEQTNQPQHF.